The 9 T cell receptor beta chains reported below all come from one sample, sequenced in a study of T cells after posttransplantation cyclophosphamide. Profiling relied on immunoSEQ multiplex PCR, and the TCRdb table lists in-frame clones only, not all of them. The sample shows 30,000 to 45,000 clones, none of them appearing just once. The sequencing input was PBMCs. Source of these receptors: a girl between 5 and 17 years old in good health, CMV-negative, and a related stem cell transplant donor.

At least ten counts were recorded for this clone. The genes are TRBV4-2 and TRBJ2-3; TRBD2 matches at 9 bases. The CDR3 runs to 14 residues. Looked up from germline, CDR1 is LGHNA and CDR2 is YNFKEQ. Unmatched junction bases numbered 6, after V lost 0 bases and J lost 11 bases. CDR3 sequence (DNA): TGTGCCAGCAGCCAAGATCGCCGACTAGCGGTGCAGTATTTT. It codes for CASSQDRRLAVQYF.

This clone was seen repeatedly, ten times or more. The rearrangement uses TRBV27 and TRBJ1-2; D is perhaps TRBD1 (5 bases). The CDR3 spans 13 residues. Germline CDR1 is MNHEY and CDR2 is SMNVEV (reference sequence). V was pared by 3 bases and J by 4 bases, with 9 bases between. The CDR3 nucleotides are TGTGCCAGCAGTTTCGGGGGACCCTATGGCTACACCTTC. It encodes CASSFGGPYGYTF.

There are many counts of this clone. The rearrangement joins TRBV4-1 to TRBJ1-3, with a tentative D call TRBD1 (5 bases). Germline CDR1 is MGHRA and CDR2 is YSYEKL. The germline V and J ends were trimmed by 2 bases and 2 bases, with 7 bases remaining between them. The CDR3 loop spans 14 amino acids. CDR3 nucleotide sequence: TGCGCCAGCAGCCAACAGGGCGCTGGAAACACCATATATTTT. Protein: CASSQQGAGNTIYF.

This clone appeared many times. The chain employs TRBV5-5 and TRBJ2-1, with TRBD2 matching over 11 bases. The germline gives CDR1 SGHKS, CDR2 YYEKEE (reference sequence). V lost 0 bases to trimming and J lost 3 bases; unmatched junction nucleotides: 2. The CDR3 spans 16 residues. The CDR3 protein is CASSLGLAGGYNEQFF. The CDR3 nucleotides are TGTGCCAGCAGCTTGGGCCTAGCGGGAGGCTACAATGAGCAGTTCTTC. Full variable domain (rest looked up from reference TRBV5-5 and TRBJ2-1): DAGVTQSPTHLIKTRGQQVTLRCSPISGHKSVSWYQQVLGQGPQFIFQYYEKEERGRGNFPDRFSARQFPNYSSELNVNALLLGDSALYLCASSLGLAGGYNEQFFGPGTRLTVL.

This clone was detected ten times or more. This chain links TRBV19 with TRBJ1-4, with D possibly TRBD1 on 5 matching bases. Germline V gene lookup returns CDR1 LNHDA and CDR2 SQIVND (reference sequence). The CDR3 has 16 amino acids. The V end lost 5 bases, the J end lost 0 bases, and 13 bases lay between the germline ends. In DNA form, the CDR3 reads TGTGCCAGTAGTGCGGGACCCACGGCAACTAATGAAAAACTGTTTTTT. It specifies CASSAGPTATNEKLFF.

This clone was seen many times. The chain combines TRBV5-6 with TRBJ2-1, with TRBD1 as a possible D gene (5 bases). With 4 bases removed from V and 4 bases from J, the gap between germline ends came to 18 bases. CDR1 is SGHDT and CDR2 is YYEEEE in the germline V gene. This CDR3 has 16 residues. The CDR3: CASSLYRQISYNEQFF. The DNA of the CDR3 is TGTGCCAGCAGCCTCTACCGACAGATTTCGTACAATGAGCAGTTCTTC.

This clone has a count of ten or more. This chain connects TRBV10-2 to TRBJ2-7; D gene unclear. Germline assignment: CDR1 WSHSY and CDR2 SAAADI. CDR3 length: 13 amino acids. Trimming pared 4 bases from V and 0 bases from J, leaving 7 bases between. CDR3 sequence reads: CASSGRSSYEQYF. The CDR3 nucleotides are TGCGCCAGCAGTGGGCGGAGCTCCTACGAGCAGTACTTC.

This clone was seen many times. The chain recombines TRBV28 with TRBJ1-1, with D possibly being TRBD1 (5 bases). Germline loops: CDR1 MDHEN, CDR2 SYDVKM. V was pared by 4 bases and J by 1 base, with 13 bases between. The CDR3 covers 15 residues. Here the CDR3 DNA reads TGTGCCAGCAGTTCATTTTGGGGGGAGAACACTGAAGCTTTCTTT. Protein product: CASSSFWGENTEAFF. The full variable domain, rest sourced from reference TRBV28 and TRBJ1-1, is DVKVTQSSRYLVKRTGEKVFLECVQDMDHENMFWYRQDPGLGLRLIYFSYDVKMKEKGDIPEGYSVSREKKERFSLILESASTNQTSMYLCASSSFWGENTEAFFGQGTRLTVV.

This clone was detected many times. The chain recombines TRBV18 with TRBJ1-1; D gene ambiguous. CDR3 size: 15 residues. Germline V gene data show CDR1 as KGHSH and CDR2 as LQKENI. Trimming cost V 3 bases and J 3 bases, with 14 bases left between them. The CDR3 sequence: CASSPARGSDTEAFF. In nucleotides, the CDR3 is TGTGCCAGCTCACCGGCCCGGGGTAGCGACACTGAAGCTTTCTTT.